This T cell receptor (beta chain) was sequenced during a study of blood T cell repertoires in COVID-19 (dated by TCRdb to 2020 to 2022). Context from the whole study: Samples covering the acute and convalescent phases of COVID-19 were provided by collaborators in the United States, Italy and Spain. The material from the prospective study consisted of cDNA or gDNA derived from T cells, B-cell-depleted T cells, or PBMCs. Deeply sampled blood TCRbeta repertoires from subjects exposed to, actively infected with, or recovered from COVID-19 were included in the dataset. A freely available public database, intended as a resource for researchers studying the immune response to SARS-CoV-2, is where the repertoires were released. Samples were obtained from the ongoing ImmuneRACE study (first 160 participants) and from roughly 1,300 subjects provided by 6 global collaborators. The sample metadata nearly always contained a de-identified subject ID, COVID-19 status, age in years and sex. Where available, HLA class I and class II types were taken from metadata supplied by the sample provider and were not determined by assay-based typing.

Comment on this clone: This clone's antigen is unknown. Nothing much larger sits one base from this clone, and base qualities are not available.

General conclusions and limits of the study: The quantity of clinical and demographic metadata differed by source and by participant and was supplied without curation.

Participants in the prospective study were enrolled through a virtual design, were aged roughly 18 to 100 years, and lived in 20 to 30 United States geographic areas. To assign participants to cohorts, the prospective study relied on clinical history that participants themselves reported in a screening survey and a study questionnaire. In the prospective study, mobile phlebotomists collected whole blood, serum and a nasopharyngeal or oropharyngeal swab from each participant. Prospective study participants could optionally give additional blood draws and questionnaires over a roughly two-month period. Before DNA extraction, prospective study blood samples were shipped either frozen or at room temperature. TCRbeta CDR3 regions were amplified from genomic DNA using the immunoSEQ Assay, a bias-controlled multiplex PCR. The authors' pipeline ran thus. Within the assay, amplification of reference gene primers was used to estimate how many nucleated cells each sample contained. To quantify the absolute abundance of each unique TCRbeta CDR3 rearrangement, sequence reads were collapsed and filtered. For each sample, productive Simpson clonality was calculated by taking the square root of Simpson's diversity index across productive rearrangements. TCRdb's version of the immuneACCESS table is confined to in-frame rearrangements and falls short of the full clone set. An unresolved V gene accounts for under half of the shortfall where checked; the remainder is of unknown origin. V, J and clone size are taken as reported in that table, and D and trimming were inferred from the DNA itself. In this sample the table shows a few hundred thousand clones, approximately 86% of which occur a single time. Together, the top ten hold around 4.5% of the sample.

From cysteine to phenylalanine, the CDR3 is 16 amino acids long. This entry keeps only the CDR3 DNA: 48 bases, framed from base 1. The CDR1 and CDR2 encoded by the germline V gene are MGHDK and SYGVNS. V is pruned by 4 bases and J by 2 bases, leaving 8 bases of the junction without a gene match. What was sequenced was PBMCs or T cells enriched from blood (not recorded which). The sequence was obtained from a woman between 40 and 55 years old with acute COVID-19. The V and J genes are TRBV25-1 and TRBJ2-7, with 10 junctional bases fitting TRBD1. The DNA is as follows: TGTGCCAGCAGTGGTTTTCCGGGACAGGGGACCTACGAGCAGTACTTC. This translates into CASSGFPGQGTYEQYF.